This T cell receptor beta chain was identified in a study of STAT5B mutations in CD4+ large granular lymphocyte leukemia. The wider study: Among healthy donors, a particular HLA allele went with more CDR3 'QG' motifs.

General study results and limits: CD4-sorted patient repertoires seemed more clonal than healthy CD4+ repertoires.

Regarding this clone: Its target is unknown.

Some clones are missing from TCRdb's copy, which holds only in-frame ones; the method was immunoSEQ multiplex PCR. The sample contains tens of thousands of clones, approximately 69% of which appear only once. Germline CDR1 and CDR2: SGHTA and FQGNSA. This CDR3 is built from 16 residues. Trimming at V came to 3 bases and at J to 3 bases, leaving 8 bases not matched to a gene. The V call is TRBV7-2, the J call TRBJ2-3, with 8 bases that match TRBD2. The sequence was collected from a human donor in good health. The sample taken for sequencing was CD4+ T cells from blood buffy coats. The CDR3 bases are TGTGCCAGCAGCTTGGCCGGGACTAGGCCAACAGATACGCAGTATTTT. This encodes CASSLAGTRPTDTQYF.